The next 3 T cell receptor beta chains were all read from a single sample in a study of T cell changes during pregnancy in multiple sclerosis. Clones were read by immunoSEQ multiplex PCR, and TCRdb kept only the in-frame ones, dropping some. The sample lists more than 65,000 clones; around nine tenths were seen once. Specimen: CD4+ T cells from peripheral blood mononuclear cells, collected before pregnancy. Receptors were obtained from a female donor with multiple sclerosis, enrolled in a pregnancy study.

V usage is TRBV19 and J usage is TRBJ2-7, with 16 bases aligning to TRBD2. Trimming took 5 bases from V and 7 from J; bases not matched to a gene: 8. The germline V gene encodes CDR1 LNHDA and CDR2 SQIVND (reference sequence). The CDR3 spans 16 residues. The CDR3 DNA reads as TGTGCCAGTAGTGTGACCGGGACTAGCGGGAGGGCTGAGCAGTACTTC. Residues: CASSVTGTSGRAEQYF. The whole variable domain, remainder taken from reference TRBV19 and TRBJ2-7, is DGGITQSPKYLFRKEGQNVTLSCEQNLNHDAMYWYRQDPGQGLRLIYYSQIVNDFQKGDIAEGYSVSREKKESFPLTVTSAQKNPTAFYLCASSVTGTSGRAEQYFGPGTRLTVT.

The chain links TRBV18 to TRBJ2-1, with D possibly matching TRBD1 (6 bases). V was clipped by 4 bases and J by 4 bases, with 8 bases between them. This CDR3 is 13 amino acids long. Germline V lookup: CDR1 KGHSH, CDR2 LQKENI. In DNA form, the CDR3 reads TGTGCCAGCTCACTAGGACAGTACAATGAGCAGTTCTTC. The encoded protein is CASSLGQYNEQFF. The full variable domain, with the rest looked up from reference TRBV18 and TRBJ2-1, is NAGVMQNPRHLVRRRGQEARLRCSPMKGHSHVYWYRQLPEEGLKFMVYLQKENIIDESGMPKERFSAEFPKEGPSILRIQQVVRGDSAAYFCASSLGQYNEQFFGPGTRLTVL.

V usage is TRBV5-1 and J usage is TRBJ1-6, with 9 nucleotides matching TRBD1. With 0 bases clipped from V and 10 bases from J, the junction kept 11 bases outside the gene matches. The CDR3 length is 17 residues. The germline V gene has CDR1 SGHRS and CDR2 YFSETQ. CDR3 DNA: TGCGCCAGCAGCTTGGCTCCGGGACAGGGAGGGAAATCACCCCTCCACTTT. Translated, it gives CASSLAPGQGGKSPLHF.